This entry lists 24 T cell receptor beta chains sequenced from one sample in a study of blood T cell repertoires in COVID-19. The protocol was immunoSEQ multiplex PCR, while the TCRdb copy is restricted to in-frame clones and leaves out a portion. Of 180,000 or so clones listed, approximately 80% were seen once; the top ten hold around 10%. Sample: PBMCs or T cells enriched from blood (not recorded which). The receptors were sampled from a man aged 45-65 years who had recovered from COVID-19.

The chain is built from TRBV5-6 and TRBJ2-5; TRBD2 aligns across 7 bases. V was clipped by 4 bases and J by 5 bases; unmatched bases: 14. This CDR3 has 16 amino acids. Germline V gene data show CDR1 as SGHDT and CDR2 as YYEEEE. The CDR3 DNA is TGTGCCAGCAGCCCGGGGGGAGGCAGGGTAATGGAGACCCAGTACTTC. Translation gives CASSPGGGRVMETQYF.

The chain couples TRBV19 to TRBJ2-1; TRBD2 is a possible D gene (5 bases). Looked up from germline, CDR1 is LNHDA and CDR2 is SQIVND (reference sequence). This CDR3 comprises 13 residues. Trimming removed 1 base at V and 9 bases at J, with 10 bases between. CDR3 DNA sequence: TGTGCCAGTAGTATAGGACCCCGGGGTGAGCAGTTCTTC. It is translated as CASSIGPRGEQFF. The entire variable domain, with the rest obtained from reference TRBV19 and TRBJ2-1, is as follows: DGGITQSPKYLFRKEGQNVTLSCEQNLNHDAMYWYRQDPGQGLRLIYYSQIVNDFQKGDIAEGYSVSREKKESFPLTVTSAQKNPTAFYLCASSIGPRGEQFFGPGTRLTVL.

This chain joins TRBV6-1 and TRBJ1-4, with 7 bases matching TRBD1. Unmatched junction bases numbered 8, after V lost 1 base and J lost 6 bases. This CDR3 contains 16 residues. From germline, CDR1 is MNHNS and CDR2 SASEGT. Written as DNA, the CDR3 is TGTGCCAGCAGTGAAGGGGTAGGGGGCGCATATGAAAAACTGTTTTTT. Protein product: CASSEGVGGAYEKLFF.

The chain recombines TRBV5-1 with TRBJ1-6; perhaps TRBD1 as D (6 bases). V was cut by 4 bases and J by 3 bases, with 8 bases left in between. The CDR3 length is 14 residues. Germline-derived CDR1 and CDR2 are SGHRS and YFSETQ. The CDR3 sequence is CASSRTVYNSPLHF. In nucleotides, the CDR3 is TGCGCCAGCAGCCGGACAGTCTATAATTCACCCCTCCACTTT.

The chain joins TRBV10-3 to TRBJ2-5; no clear D gene. CDR3 length: 13 amino acids. Germline CDR1 is ENHRY and CDR2 is SYGVKD. V was clipped by 2 bases and J by 4 bases, with 8 bases between them. CDR3 nucleotide sequence: TGTGCCATCAGTGAGAGTGGCCCAGAGACCCAGTACTTC. Its protein is CAISESGPETQYF.

In its sample, this clone was seen a few times. The chain carries TRBV28 and TRBJ2-7; D perhaps matches TRBD2 (5 bases). The CDR3 runs 14 residues. Germline loops: CDR1 MDHEN, CDR2 SYDVKM. V was cut by 7 bases and J by 1 base, with 14 bases left in between. For the CDR3, the DNA is TGTGCCAGCACCCAGCGGCAGAGGTCCTACGAGCAGTACTTC. Its translation is CASTQRQRSYEQYF.

The chain links TRBV7-8 to TRBJ1-3, with D possibly TRBD1 on 5 matching bases. The CDR3 extends over 17 amino acids. Trimming took 0 bases from V and 4 from J, leaving 16 bases between them. Germline-derived CDR1 and CDR2 are SGHVS and FQNEAQ. CDR3 DNA: TGTGCCAGCAGCTTAGCGTTAGGGGTGGGGAGGGGAAACACCATATATTTT. Amino acids: CASSLALGVGRGNTIYF.

The gene calls are TRBV10-1 and TRBJ2-7, with D unclear. The germline V gene encodes CDR1 WNHNN and CDR2 SYGVQD (reference sequence). The CDR3 spans 13 residues. The V end lost 4 bases, the J end lost 3 bases, and 10 bases lay between the germline ends. The CDR3 sequence: CASSAAANYEQYF. CDR3 DNA: TGCGCCAGCAGTGCGGCGGCAAACTACGAGCAGTACTTC.

This chain joins TRBV3-1 (or the pseudogene TRBV3-2) and TRBJ1-5, with D tentatively TRBD1 (6 bases). CDR1 is LGHDT and CDR2 is YNNKEL in the germline V gene (reference sequence). Trimming stripped 1 base from V and 7 bases from J, with 11 bases between. This CDR3 has 14 residues. The CDR3 DNA reads as TGTGCCAGCAGCCAAGGGGGGGGCGGACAGCCCCAGCATTTT. Amino acids: CASSQGGGGQPQHF.

The chain joins TRBV14 to TRBJ2-7; 7 nucleotides line up with TRBD1. This CDR3 region has 12 residues. From germline, CDR1 is SGHDN and CDR2 FVKESK. J was trimmed by 6 bases and V by 5 bases; bases with no gene match: 4. Written as DNA, the CDR3 is TGTGCCAGCAGCAGTACAGGGGTCGAGCAGTACTTC. Encoded protein: CASSSTGVEQYF.

The genes are TRBV19 and TRBJ2-1, with 10 bases aligning to TRBD1. J lost 4 bases, V lost 6 bases, and 6 bases had no gene match. The V gene's germline CDR1 is LNHDA and CDR2 SQIVND (reference sequence). The CDR3 is 15 residues long. CDR3 nucleotide sequence: TGTGCCAGTAGAGGGGACAGGGGTTCTTACAATGAGCAGTTCTTC. This gives the protein CASRGDRGSYNEQFF.

In nucleotides, the CDR3 is TGCGCCAGCAGCTTACAACAGGGTATAAACTACGAGCAGTACTTC. Amino acids: CASSLQQGINYEQYF. This chain joins TRBV5-1 and TRBJ2-7; possibly TRBD1 for D (6 bases). CDR1 is SGHRS and CDR2 is YFSETQ in the germline V gene. The CDR3 contains 15 residues. Trimming stripped 2 bases from V and 3 bases from J, with 15 bases between. Filled out from reference TRBV5-1 and TRBJ2-7, the complete variable domain reads KAGVTQTPRYLIKTRGQQVTLSCSPISGHRSVSWYQQTPGQGLQFLFEYFSETQRNKGNFPGRFSGRQFSNSRSEMNVSTLELGDSALYLCASSLQQGINYEQYFGPGTRLTVT.

This clone has only one observation. The rearrangement links TRBV13 to TRBJ2-2; a weak D match, TRBD2 (7 bases). Germline values: CDR1 PRHDT, CDR2 FYEKMQ (reference sequence). Deletions cut 6 bases from V and 6 bases from J, with 23 bases between. This CDR3 spans 17 amino acids. CDR3 loop: CASRPPRGAYLPGELFF. The CDR3 DNA reads as TGTGCCAGCAGGCCCCCCCGGGGGGCTTACCTCCCCGGGGAGCTGTTTTTT.

CDR3 coding DNA: TGCGCCAGCAGCCTACTAGGCTCCACCACAGATACGCAGTATTTT. Translating gives CASSLLGSTTDTQYF. The chain has TRBV10-1 and TRBJ2-3; perhaps TRBD2 as D (5 bases). V dropped 6 bases and J dropped 2 bases, with 15 bases sitting between them. The CDR3 runs to 15 residues. CDR1 WNHNN and CDR2 SYGVQD come from the germline V gene (reference sequence).

This chain links TRBV10-1 with TRBJ2-7; 10 positions agree with TRBD1. The CDR3 length is 15 residues. After removal of 7 bases from V and 1 base from J, the junction contained 7 bases not matched to a gene. CDR1 is WNHNN, CDR2 SYGVQD, per germline (reference sequence). The CDR3 DNA reads TGCGCCAGCATGGATCCGGGACAGGGGTCCTACGAGCAGTACTTC. Encoded protein: CASMDPGQGSYEQYF.

CDR3 sequence (DNA): TGTGCCAGTACCCAGGGAGGCAGCACAGATACGCAGTATTTT. Translating it yields CASTQGGSTDTQYF. V gene TRBV19 combines with J gene TRBJ2-3; tentative D call: TRBD2 (6 bases). This CDR3 is built from 14 residues. V gave up 7 bases and J gave up 0 bases, with 11 bases separating them. CDR1 LNHDA and CDR2 SQIVND come from the germline V gene (reference sequence). The full variable domain, with the rest looked up from reference TRBV19 and TRBJ2-3, is DGGITQSPKYLFRKEGQNVTLSCEQNLNHDAMYWYRQDPGQGLRLIYYSQIVNDFQKGDIAEGYSVSREKKESFPLTVTSAQKNPTAFYLCASTQGGSTDTQYFGPGTRLTVL.

V gene TRBV3-1 (or the pseudogene TRBV3-2) combines with J gene TRBJ1-3; 10 bases agree with TRBD1. Germline V gene lookup returns CDR1 LGHDT and CDR2 YNNKEL (reference sequence). This CDR3 contains 17 residues. Trimming cost V 6 bases and J 4 bases; bases outside gene matches: 12. The CDR3 DNA sequence: TGTGCCAGCAGTCGAACTCCGGGACAGGGGTCCGGAAACACCATATATTTT. It codes for CASSRTPGQGSGNTIYF.

The chain's CDR3 is CAWSVSARGNEQFF. CDR3 nucleotide sequence: TGTGCCTGGAGTGTTAGTGCCCGGGGCAATGAGCAGTTCTTC. The genes are TRBV30 and TRBJ2-1; D perhaps matches TRBD2 (5 bases). Germline CDR1 is GTSNPN and CDR2 is SVGIG (reference sequence). This CDR3 has 14 amino acids. Trimming removed 0 bases at V and 6 bases at J, with 12 bases between.

This sequence joins TRBV30 and TRBJ1-2; possible D gene TRBD1, 6 bases. V dropped 3 bases and J dropped 7 bases, with 9 bases sitting between them. Germline V gene data show CDR1 as GTSNPN and CDR2 as SVGIG (reference sequence). The CDR3 loop spans 11 amino acids. This CDR3 reads CAWSKGGGYTF. CDR3 nucleotide sequence: TGTGCCTGGAGCAAAGGGGGTGGCTACACCTTC.

The V call is TRBV5-8, the J call TRBJ2-2; a weak D match, TRBD1 (5 bases). There are 15 residues in the CDR3. Germline CDR1 and CDR2: SGHTS and YDEGEE. Trimming took off 5 bases at V and 6 bases at J, with 17 bases between the two ends. The CDR3 sequence is CASSRGKPLSGELFF. CDR3 coding DNA: TGTGCCAGCAGTAGGGGCAAACCCCTCTCCGGGGAGCTGTTTTTT.

The chain carries TRBV19 and TRBJ1-5; perhaps TRBD1 as D (5 bases). Germline CDR1 LNHDA, CDR2 SQIVND (reference sequence). The CDR3 consists of 14 residues. Trimming left V 6 bases short and J 3 bases short, with 12 bases between. The CDR3 DNA sequence: TGTGCCAGTAGAGGGGTTTTCGACAATCAGCCCCAGCATTTT. Translated: CASRGVFDNQPQHF.

The V gene is TRBV18, the J gene TRBJ1-5, with 9 bases aligning to TRBD1. The CDR3 covers 13 residues. Germline V lookup: CDR1 KGHSH, CDR2 LQKENI. Losses at the gene ends were 8 bases for V and 6 bases for J; bases not matched to a gene: 5. CDR3 region: CASATGGSQPQHF. The CDR3 DNA is TGTGCCAGCGCAACAGGGGGCTCTCAGCCCCAGCATTTT.

This clone came up a few times. J is TRBJ2-1 and V is TRBV14; weak D call: TRBD2 (5 bases). This CDR3 has 12 amino acids. Germline CDR1 is SGHDN and CDR2 is FVKESK. Trimming removed 6 bases from V and 7 bases from J, with 10 bases in between. The CDR3 DNA reads as TGTGCCAGCAGTCGGACTGGTAATGAGCAGTTCTTC. Protein product: CASSRTGNEQFF.

V gene TRBV19 combines with J gene TRBJ1-2, with 7 bases fitting TRBD1. With 6 bases clipped from V and 6 bases from J, the junction kept 13 bases outside the gene matches. Germline V gives CDR1 LNHDA, CDR2 SQIVND (reference sequence). The CDR3 has 15 amino acids. The CDR3 DNA reads TGTGCCAGTAGCATGGACCAGGGACAGCGGAATGGCTACACCTTC. Protein: CASSMDQGQRNGYTF.